The 23 T cell receptor beta chains reported below all come from one sample, sequenced in a study of siplizumab effects on memory and regulatory T cells. TCRdb keeps only in-frame clones here, not all; method: immunoSEQ multiplex PCR. The repertoire includes roughly 120,000 clones, 90% to 95% of them detected once, and under 0.75% sits in the top ten. The sequencing sample was made of Tregs sorted from blood. All receptors derive from a human donor in good health.

This chain joins TRBV7-2 and TRBJ2-1; 7 nucleotides align to TRBD2. Looked up from germline, CDR1 is SGHTA and CDR2 is FQGNSA. The CDR3 spans 15 residues. Losses at the gene ends were 5 bases for V and 8 bases for J; bases not matched to a gene: 12. The CDR3 is CASSPGTKMVDEQFF. The CDR3 DNA sequence: TGTGCCAGCAGCCCAGGGACTAAGATGGTCGATGAGCAGTTCTTC. Drawing the rest from reference TRBV7-2 and TRBJ2-1, the complete variable domain is GAGVSQSPSNKVTEKGKDVELRCDPISGHTALYWYRQSLGQGLEFLIYFQGNSAPDKSGLPSDRFSAERTGGSVSTLTIQRTQQEDSAVYLCASSPGTKMVDEQFFGPGTRLTVL.

The chain employs TRBV4-1 and TRBJ2-5; 13 nucleotides match TRBD2. Germline-derived CDR1 and CDR2 are MGHRA and YSYEKL. The J segment lost 3 bases and the V segment lost 0 bases, leaving 4 bases of the junction unmatched. The CDR3 is made up of 17 amino acids. The CDR3 DNA reads as TGCGCCAGCAGCCAAGATCTTGGGACTAGCGGGAAAGAGACCCAGTACTTC. Its protein product is CASSQDLGTSGKETQYF.

The J gene is TRBJ2-5, the V gene TRBV7-8, with D tentatively TRBD1 or TRBD2 (5 bases each). The germline gives CDR1 SGHVS, CDR2 FQNEAQ. The V end lost 6 bases, the J end lost 4 bases, and 18 bases lay between the germline ends. This CDR3 region has 15 residues. The DNA for the CDR3 is TGTGCCAGCAGGGCCGGGACCTTAAGGGGAGAGACCCAGTACTTC. It specifies CASRAGTLRGETQYF.

V usage is TRBV5-1 and J usage is TRBJ1-2; 12 nucleotides line up with TRBD1. The CDR3 loop spans 20 amino acids. Germline V gene data show CDR1 as SGHRS and CDR2 as YFSETQ. Trimming at V came to 2 bases and at J to 0 bases, leaving 14 bases not matched to a gene. CDR3 sequence (DNA): TGCGCCAGCAGCTTCCCTCTCCCGGGACAGGGGGCCGAAGCTAACTATGGCTACACCTTC. Residues: CASSFPLPGQGAEANYGYTF. Complete variable domain (other parts from reference TRBV5-1 and TRBJ1-2): KAGVTQTPRYLIKTRGQQVTLSCSPISGHRSVSWYQQTPGQGLQFLFEYFSETQRNKGNFPGRFSGRQFSNSRSEMNVSTLELGDSALYLCASSFPLPGQGAEANYGYTFGSGTRLTVV.

The V call is TRBV7-8, the J call TRBJ1-1; 11 nucleotides align to TRBD1. CDR1 is SGHVS, CDR2 FQNEAQ, per germline. This CDR3 contains 15 residues. V was pared by 7 bases and J by 5 bases, with 9 bases of the junction left unmatched. CDR3 sequence reads: CASTTGQGALTEAFF. The CDR3 bases are TGTGCCAGCACCACCGGACAGGGGGCGCTTACTGAAGCTTTCTTT.

This rearrangement joins TRBV11-2 to TRBJ2-3; 8 bases match TRBD2. The CDR3 runs 17 residues. Per the germline V gene, CDR1 is SGHAT and CDR2 is FQNNGV. The V and J ends lost 9 bases and 2 bases, in that order; junction bases with no gene match: 16. The CDR3 DNA is TGTGCCAGTGCATTCGAGATACGGGGGGGACTCACAGATACGCAGTATTTT. Translation: CASAFEIRGGLTDTQYF.

V and J are TRBV20-1 and TRBJ1-1, with D hard to call. Germline assignment: CDR1 DFQATT and CDR2 SNEGSKA (reference sequence). The germline V and J ends were trimmed by 5 bases and 3 bases, with 7 bases remaining between them. The CDR3 is 11 amino acids. The CDR3 is CSAGTYTEAFF. The CDR3 nucleotides are TGCAGTGCTGGAACTTACACTGAAGCTTTCTTT.

This clone appeared a few times. This rearrangement joins TRBV4-2 to TRBJ2-5; 9 bases map to TRBD2. CDR3 size: 14 residues. Trimming cost V 6 bases and J 4 bases; bases outside gene matches: 6. In germline, CDR1 is LGHNA, CDR2 YNFKEQ. The CDR3 DNA reads TGTGCCAGCAGGCAGCTAGCGGGGCCAGAGACCCAGTACTTC. This codes for CASRQLAGPETQYF.

This sequence joins TRBV6-1 and TRBJ1-1; 7 positions match TRBD1. The CDR3 is 13 amino acids. J was trimmed by 0 bases and V by 7 bases; bases with no gene match: 2. From germline, CDR1 is MNHNS and CDR2 SASEGT. The CDR3 loop is CASTDRVNTEAFF. The CDR3 DNA follows: TGTGCCAGCACTGACAGGGTGAACACTGAAGCTTTCTTT.

The rearrangement links TRBV5-1 to TRBJ2-5; a weak D match, TRBD2 (5 bases). The CDR3 has 15 residues. V lost 0 bases and J 3 bases, leaving 12 bases between the germline ends. Germline lookup yields CDR1 SGHRS and CDR2 YFSETQ. CDR3 coding DNA: TGCGCCAGCAGCTTGGGTCCAGCGGTGGAAGAGACCCAGTACTTC. It encodes CASSLGPAVEETQYF.

V is TRBV6-1 and J is TRBJ2-5; D may correspond to TRBD1 or TRBD2 (5 bases each). Trimming removed 7 bases at V and 7 bases at J, with 19 bases between. Germline assignment: CDR1 MNHNS and CDR2 SASEGT. The CDR3 extends over 14 amino acids. The CDR3 sequence: CASTKEGPRGTQYF. CDR3 nucleotides: TGTGCCAGCACCAAAGAGGGGCCTCGAGGGACCCAGTACTTC.

The chain has TRBV5-1 and TRBJ1-2; TRBD1 matches 8 bases. The CDR3 spans 14 residues. The germline V gene has CDR1 SGHRS and CDR2 YFSETQ. The J segment lost 4 bases and the V segment lost 0 bases, leaving 2 bases of the junction unmatched. The CDR3 region is CASSLDRGTYGYTF. The CDR3 DNA reads as TGCGCCAGCAGCTTGGACAGGGGGACCTATGGCTACACCTTC.

V is TRBV5-4 and J is TRBJ2-1; TRBD2 matches 8 bases. Germline assignment: CDR1 SGHNT and CDR2 YYREEE (reference sequence). There are 14 residues in the CDR3. Trimming cost V 4 bases and J 5 bases; bases outside gene matches: 5. Here the CDR3 reads CASSGGLVHNEQFF. For the CDR3, the DNA is TGTGCCAGCAGCGGGGGACTAGTTCACAATGAGCAGTTCTTC.

The chain uses TRBV6-1 and TRBJ1-2; possibly TRBD1 for D (6 bases). The germline V and J ends were trimmed by 2 bases and 7 bases, with 20 bases remaining between them. The CDR3 covers 16 residues. Germline CDR1 reads MNHNS; CDR2 reads SASEGT. CDR3: CASSESTGGQGGGYTF. The CDR3 bases are TGTGCCAGCAGTGAATCGACCGGGGGGCAGGGTGGTGGCTACACCTTC.

A few counts support this clone. The chain links TRBV5-1 to TRBJ1-2, with 11 bases that match TRBD1. The germline gives CDR1 SGHRS, CDR2 YFSETQ. The CDR3 is 13 residues long. V lost 4 bases to trimming and J lost 6 bases; unmatched junction nucleotides: 2. This chain's CDR3 is CASSRDRGDGYTF. DNA for the CDR3: TGCGCCAGCAGCCGGGACAGGGGGGATGGCTACACCTTC.

The gene calls are TRBV14 and TRBJ2-3; D remains ambiguous. Germline values: CDR1 SGHDN, CDR2 FVKESK. Trimming shortened V by 7 bases and J by 4 bases, and 12 bases separated the two germline ends. The CDR3 is 13 amino acids. The DNA of the CDR3 is TGTGCCAGCACCCGGTTTTTATCAGATACGCAGTATTTT. Protein sequence: CASTRFLSDTQYF.

The table lists this clone with a count of one. V is TRBV28 and J is TRBJ2-4, with D maybe TRBD1 (6 bases). The CDR3 is 14 residues long. CDR1 and CDR2 from the germline V gene are MDHEN and SYDVKM. Deletions cut 8 bases from V and 0 bases from J, with 11 bases between. Here the CDR3 reads CASFSGVAKNIQYF. The CDR3 DNA reads as TGTGCCAGCTTTTCAGGGGTAGCCAAAAACATTCAGTACTTC. The full variable domain, rest sourced from reference TRBV28 and TRBJ2-4, is DVKVTQSSRYLVKRTGEKVFLECVQDMDHENMFWYRQDPGLGLRLIYFSYDVKMKEKGDIPEGYSVSREKKERFSLILESASTNQTSMYLCASFSGVAKNIQYFGAGTRLSVL.

This clone is a singleton in its sample. The chain has TRBV7-9 and TRBJ2-3, with 11 bases lining up with TRBD2. This CDR3 is 16 amino acids long. CDR1 is SEHNR and CDR2 is FQNEAQ in the germline V gene (reference sequence). Losses at the gene ends were 5 bases for V and 6 bases for J; bases not matched to a gene: 10. The chain's CDR3 is CASSRYSGRASDTQYF. The CDR3 region has the DNA TGTGCCAGCAGCCGATATAGCGGGAGGGCCTCCGATACGCAGTATTTT.

This chain uses TRBV6-5 with TRBJ1-6; a possible D gene is TRBD1 (5 bases). CDR1 and CDR2 from the germline V gene are MNHEY and SVGAGI. V lost 6 bases, J lost 9 bases, and 15 bases lay in between. The CDR3 loop spans 14 amino acids. CDR3 coding DNA: TGTGCCAGCAGCTCCCCAGGGTGGCCTTCACCCCTCCACTTT. This encodes CASSSPGWPSPLHF.

The chain links TRBV27 to TRBJ1-2; D is perhaps TRBD1 (5 bases). The CDR3 covers 17 residues. V was shortened by 4 bases and J by 4 bases, with 22 bases between the two germline ends. Germline V gene sequence: CDR1 MNHEY, CDR2 SMNVEV (reference sequence). CDR3 amino acids: CASSSTPGRLRAYGYTF. The CDR3, as DNA: TGTGCCAGCAGTTCAACCCCGGGACGGCTTAGGGCCTATGGCTACACCTTC.

Here the CDR3 reads CASSIRTGNTEAFF. Written as DNA, the CDR3 is TGTGCCAGTAGTATCCGGACAGGGAACACTGAAGCTTTCTTT. The chain links TRBV19 to TRBJ1-1; 7 nucleotides align to TRBD1. From germline, CDR1 is LNHDA and CDR2 SQIVND (reference sequence). Trimming took 3 bases from V and 1 from J; bases not matched to a gene: 2. The CDR3 covers 14 residues.

This clone was seen just once. The rearrangement links TRBV7-6 to TRBJ2-5; D perhaps matches TRBD1 (5 bases). CDR3 length: 13 residues. Germline V gene data show CDR1 as SGHVS and CDR2 as FNYEAQ. V shed 7 bases and J shed 4 bases, with 13 bases lying between them. The CDR3 coding sequence is TGTGCCAGCACCCCCAGGGTGCGAGAGACCCAGTACTTC. Translating it yields CASTPRVRETQYF. The full variable domain, completed using reference TRBV7-6 and TRBJ2-5, is GAGVSQSPRYKVTKRGQDVALRCDPISGHVSLYWYRQALGQGPEFLTYFNYEAQQDKSGLPNDRFSAERPEGSISTLTIQRTEQRDSAMYRCASTPRVRETQYFGPGTRLLVL.

This chain uses TRBV9 with TRBJ2-3, with D maybe TRBD2 (7 bases). Trimming left V 4 bases short and J 0 bases short, with 18 bases between. From germline, CDR1 is SGDLS and CDR2 YYNGEE. The length of the CDR3 is 17 residues. CDR3 DNA sequence: TGTGCCAGCAGCCCAAGGGGGGGCGGAGTAAGCACAGATACGCAGTATTTT. Protein: CASSPRGGGVSTDTQYF.